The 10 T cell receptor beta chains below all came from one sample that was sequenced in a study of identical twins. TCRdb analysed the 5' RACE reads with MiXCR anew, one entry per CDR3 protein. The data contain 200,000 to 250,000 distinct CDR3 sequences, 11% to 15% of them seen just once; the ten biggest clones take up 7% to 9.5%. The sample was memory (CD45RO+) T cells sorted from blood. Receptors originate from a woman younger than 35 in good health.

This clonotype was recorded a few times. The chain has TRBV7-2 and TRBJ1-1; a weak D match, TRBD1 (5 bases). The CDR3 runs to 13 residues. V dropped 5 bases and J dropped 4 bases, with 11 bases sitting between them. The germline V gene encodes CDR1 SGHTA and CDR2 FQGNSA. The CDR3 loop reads CASSDDRFTEAFF. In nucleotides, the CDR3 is TGTGCCAGCAGCGACGACAGATTCACTGAAGCTTTCTTT.

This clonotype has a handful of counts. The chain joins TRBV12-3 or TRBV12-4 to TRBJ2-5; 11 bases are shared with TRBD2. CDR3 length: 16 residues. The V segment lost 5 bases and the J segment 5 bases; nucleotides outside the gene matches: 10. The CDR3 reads CASSVSSGGSRETQYF. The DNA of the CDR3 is TGTGCCAGCAGTGTCTCTAGCGGGGGGTCCCGGGAGACCCAGTACTTC.

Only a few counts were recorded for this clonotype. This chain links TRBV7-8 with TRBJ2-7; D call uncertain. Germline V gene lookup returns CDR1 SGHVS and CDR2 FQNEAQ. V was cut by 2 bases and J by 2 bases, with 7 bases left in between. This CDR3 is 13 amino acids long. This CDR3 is CASSLPEAYEQYF. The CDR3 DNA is TGTGCCAGCAGCTTACCCGAGGCCTACGAGCAGTACTTC.

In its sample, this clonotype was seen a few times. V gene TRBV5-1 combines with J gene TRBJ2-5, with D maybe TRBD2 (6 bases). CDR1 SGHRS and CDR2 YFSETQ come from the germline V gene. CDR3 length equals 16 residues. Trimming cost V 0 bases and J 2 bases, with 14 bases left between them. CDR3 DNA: TGCGCCAGCAGCTTGGCGATTGGACGGGGGCAAGAGACCCAGTACTTC. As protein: CASSLAIGRGQETQYF.

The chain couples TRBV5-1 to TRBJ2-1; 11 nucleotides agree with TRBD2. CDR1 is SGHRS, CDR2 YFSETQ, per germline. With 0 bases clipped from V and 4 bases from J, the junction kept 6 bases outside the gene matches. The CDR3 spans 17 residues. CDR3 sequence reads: CASSLGFSGRGYNEQFF. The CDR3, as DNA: TGCGCCAGCAGCTTGGGTTTTAGCGGGAGGGGGTACAATGAGCAGTTCTTC.

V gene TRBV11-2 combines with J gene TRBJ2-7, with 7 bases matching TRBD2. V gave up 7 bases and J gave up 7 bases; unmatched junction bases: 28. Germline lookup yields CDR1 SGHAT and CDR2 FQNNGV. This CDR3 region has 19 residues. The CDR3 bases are TGTGCCAGCATCCCCCCGGGGCCGGGACCGGGGGGACTTTCGAGGGAGCAGTACTTC. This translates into CASIPPGPGPGGLSREQYF.

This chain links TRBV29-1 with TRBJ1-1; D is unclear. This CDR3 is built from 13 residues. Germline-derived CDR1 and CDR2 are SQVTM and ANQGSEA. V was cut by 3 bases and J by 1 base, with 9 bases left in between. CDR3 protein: CSVEKGTNTEAFF. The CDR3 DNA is TGCAGCGTTGAGAAAGGCACGAACACTGAAGCTTTCTTT.

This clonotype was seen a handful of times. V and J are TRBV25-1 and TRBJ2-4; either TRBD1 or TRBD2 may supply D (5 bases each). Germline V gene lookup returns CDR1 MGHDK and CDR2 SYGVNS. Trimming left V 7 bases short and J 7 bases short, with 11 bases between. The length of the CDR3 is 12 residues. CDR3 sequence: CASTGPENIQYF. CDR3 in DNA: TGTGCCAGCACGGGGCCGGAGAACATTCAGTACTTC.

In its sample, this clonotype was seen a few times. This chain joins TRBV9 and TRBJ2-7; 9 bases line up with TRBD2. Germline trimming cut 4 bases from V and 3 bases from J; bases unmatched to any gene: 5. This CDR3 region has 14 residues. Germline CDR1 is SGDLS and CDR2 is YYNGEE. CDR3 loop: CASSRLAGRYEQYF. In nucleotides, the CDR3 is TGTGCCAGCAGCCGTCTAGCGGGGCGCTACGAGCAGTACTTC.

This chain's CDR3 is CASSPLVSTDTQYF. The CDR3 DNA is TGTGCCAGCAGCCCCTTGGTTAGCACAGATACGCAGTATTTT. The chain carries TRBV11-2 and TRBJ2-3; no definite D call. V was pared by 5 bases and J by 0 bases, with 9 bases between. This CDR3 spans 14 amino acids. The germline V gene has CDR1 SGHAT and CDR2 FQNNGV.